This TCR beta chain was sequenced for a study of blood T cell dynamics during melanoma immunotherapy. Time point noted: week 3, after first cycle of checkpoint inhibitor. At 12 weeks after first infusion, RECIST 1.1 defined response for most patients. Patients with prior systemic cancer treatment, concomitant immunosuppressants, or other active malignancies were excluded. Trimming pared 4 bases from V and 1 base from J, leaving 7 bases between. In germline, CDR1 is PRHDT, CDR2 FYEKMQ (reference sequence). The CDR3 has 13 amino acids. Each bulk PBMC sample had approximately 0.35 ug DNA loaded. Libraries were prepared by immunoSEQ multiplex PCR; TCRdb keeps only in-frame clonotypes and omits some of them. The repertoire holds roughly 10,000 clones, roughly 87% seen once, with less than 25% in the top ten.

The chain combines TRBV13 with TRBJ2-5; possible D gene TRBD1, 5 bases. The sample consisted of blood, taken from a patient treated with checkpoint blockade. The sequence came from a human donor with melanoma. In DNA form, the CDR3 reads TGTGCCAGCAGCTCAGGGTTCCAAGAGACCCAGTACTTC. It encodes CASSSGFQETQYF.